Presented here are 27 T cell receptor beta chains from one specimen sequenced in a study of Graves' ophthalmopathy and Graves' hyperthyroidism (dated by TCRdb to 2017 to 2018). TCRdb records Illumina HiSeq 2000 as the sequencer. TCR beta CDR3 regions were amplified from RNA transcripts for repertoire sequencing. The first round was an RT-PCR using HTBI primers with the Qiagen OneStep RT-PCR kit, and this first round was followed by a second-round multiplex PCR, then size selection and purification. TCRdb passed the public sequencing reads through fastp at Q25 and MiXCR, retaining productive beta sequences. Rows with a matching CDR3 protein are joined into one entry that keeps the most common DNA and genes. The table for this sample lists 350,000 to 400,000 distinct CDR3 sequences; 15% of them were counted only once. Of the sample, roughly 7% is held by the ten largest clones. Sequencing was performed on peripheral blood. Every receptor here comes from a woman between 18 and 29 years old with stable Graves' hyperthyroidism. Donor details come from another sample of the same person, matched by shared clones.

This clonotype was counted at least ten times. This sequence joins TRBV12-3 or TRBV12-4 and TRBJ1-1; 9 bases agree with TRBD1. The CDR3 spans 16 residues. The junction had 15 bases not matched to a gene; V was cut back by 5 bases and J by 8 bases. The CDR3 loop is CASSPPGQGKVGEAFF. As DNA, the CDR3 is TGTGCCAGCAGTCCACCGGGACAGGGAAAGGTCGGCGAAGCTTTCTTT.

The chain links TRBV11-2 to TRBJ2-7, with 13 bases matching TRBD2. Trimming cost V 4 bases and J 6 bases; bases outside gene matches: 15. The CDR3 runs 18 residues. Germline V lookup: CDR1 SGHAT, CDR2 FQNNGV. CDR3 region: CASSSARRTSGSRVEQYF. In nucleotides, the CDR3 is TGTGCCAGCAGCTCTGCTAGAAGGACTAGCGGGAGTCGGGTCGAGCAGTACTTC.

The rearrangement links TRBV20-1 to TRBJ1-1; 11 nucleotides align to TRBD1. The J segment lost 11 bases and the V segment lost 1 base, leaving 9 bases of the junction unmatched. Germline lookup yields CDR1 DFQATT and CDR2 SNEGSKA (reference sequence). The CDR3 consists of 14 residues. CDR3 region: CSARAVGQGAVAFF. The CDR3 DNA is TGCAGTGCTAGAGCCGTCGGACAGGGGGCGGTTGCTTTCTTT.

The chain recombines TRBV12-3 or TRBV12-4 with TRBJ2-7; a weak D match, TRBD1 (6 bases). The length of the CDR3 is 13 residues. Between the trimmed V and J ends, which lost 5 bases and 0 bases, there was a span of 8 bases. The CDR3 DNA reads TGTGCCAGCAGTGGACAGTACTCCTACGAGCAGTACTTC. Translated, it gives CASSGQYSYEQYF.

Here the CDR3 reads CASSARWGQQSTIYF. CDR3 sequence (DNA): TGTGCCAGTAGTGCCAGATGGGGCCAGCAAAGCACCATATATTTT. This chain connects TRBV19 to TRBJ1-3, with D tentatively TRBD1 (5 bases). Trimming pared 5 bases from V and 9 bases from J, leaving 20 bases between. The CDR3 extends over 15 amino acids. Germline CDR1 LNHDA, CDR2 SQIVND (reference sequence). Looking up the rest from reference TRBV19 and TRBJ1-3 gives the full variable domain: DGGITQSPKYLFRKEGQNVTLSCEQNLNHDAMYWYRQDPGQGLRLIYYSQIVNDFQKGDIAEGYSVSREKKESFPLTVTSAQKNPTAFYLCASSARWGQQSTIYFGEGSWLTVV.

This chain joins TRBV7-2 and TRBJ1-6; no definite D call. V lost 5 bases and J 4 bases, leaving 9 bases between the germline ends. This CDR3 comprises 14 residues. Looked up from germline, CDR1 is SGHTA and CDR2 is FQGNSA. The CDR3 nucleotides read TGTGCCAGCAGCGTTACGCCATATAATTCACCCCTCCACTTT. It is translated as CASSVTPYNSPLHF.

This clonotype was found many times. The CDR3, as DNA: TGTGCCAGTAGTATATCGGACAGGGCCTACGAGCAGTACTTC. Its protein is CASSISDRAYEQYF. The chain is built from TRBV19 and TRBJ2-7, with TRBD1 matching 8 bases. Germline assignment: CDR1 LNHDA and CDR2 SQIVND (reference sequence). The CDR3 contains 14 residues. With V trimmed by 2 bases and J by 2 bases, 2 bases remained unmatched.

This clonotype was seen only a few times. With a much larger clone just one base away, this may be a read error. This chain joins TRBV11-2 and TRBJ1-1; 9 bases align to TRBD1. This CDR3 is 17 amino acids long. The germline CDR1 and CDR2 sequences are SGHAT and FQNNGV. DNA for the CDR3: TGTGCCAGCAGCTGGCGGACAGGGGCCATGATGAACACTGAAGCTTGCTTT. This codes for CASSWRTGAMMNTEACF.

This clonotype was counted a single time. The chain couples TRBV6-1 to TRBJ2-7; TRBD2 might be the D (5 bases). V was cut by 6 bases and J by 3 bases, with 12 bases left in between. The CDR3 runs to 13 residues. In germline, CDR1 is MNHNS, CDR2 SASEGT. The CDR3 here is CASRDRDHYEQYF. The CDR3, as DNA: TGTGCCAGCAGAGACCGGGATCACTACGAGCAGTACTTC.

The rearrangement links TRBV18 to TRBJ1-1; D possibly corresponds to TRBD1 (6 bases). The CDR3 covers 17 residues. Per the germline V gene, CDR1 is KGHSH and CDR2 is LQKENI. V was cut by 4 bases and J by 0 bases, with 18 bases left in between. The CDR3 DNA reads TGTGCCAGCTCACGGGCCGGGACACTCCTCATGAACACTGAAGCTTTCTTT. Protein product: CASSRAGTLLMNTEAFF.

The table lists this clonotype with many counts. The V and J genes are TRBV6-5 and TRBJ1-1; 11 nucleotides agree with TRBD1. In germline, CDR1 is MNHEY, CDR2 SVGAGI. This CDR3 has 14 amino acids. V gave up 4 bases and J gave up 6 bases; unmatched junction bases: 4. CDR3 in amino acids: CASSLGQGVAEAFF. The CDR3 DNA sequence: TGTGCCAGCAGTTTGGGACAGGGGGTCGCTGAAGCTTTCTTT.

This clonotype occurred many times. The chain employs TRBV12-3 or TRBV12-4 and TRBJ2-4; D call uncertain. This CDR3 is built from 12 residues. V was cut by 7 bases and J by 0 bases, with 4 bases left in between. The CDR3 region is CASTLAKNIQYF. The CDR3 DNA sequence: TGTGCCAGCACCCTAGCCAAAAACATTCAGTACTTC.

The chain couples TRBV6-1 to TRBJ2-5, with 12 bases identical to TRBD1. The J segment lost 5 bases and the V segment lost 6 bases, leaving 10 bases of the junction unmatched. CDR1 MNHNS and CDR2 SASEGT come from the germline V gene. This CDR3 comprises 16 residues. CDR3 bases: TGTGCCAGCAGGAAAACCGGGACAGGGGGCTGGGAGACCCAGTACTTC. It encodes CASRKTGTGGWETQYF.

The V and J genes are TRBV6-1 and TRBJ1-2; D uncertain. With 3 bases removed from V and 3 bases from J, the gap between germline ends came to 14 bases. Germline lookup yields CDR1 MNHNS and CDR2 SASEGT. The CDR3 extends over 15 amino acids. DNA for the CDR3: TGTGCCAGCAGTGACCCAAACAGAGTCCACTATGGCTACACCTTC. Translated, it gives CASSDPNRVHYGYTF.

This rearrangement joins TRBV6-1 to TRBJ2-5, with 12 bases matching TRBD2. After removal of 1 base from V and 7 bases from J, the junction contained 7 bases not matched to a gene. Germline V CDR1 and CDR2: MNHNS, SASEGT. The length of the CDR3 is 16 residues. The CDR3 sequence: CASSEEGTSGLWTQYF. The CDR3 DNA follows: TGTGCCAGCAGTGAAGAAGGGACTAGCGGGCTTTGGACCCAGTACTTC.

This clonotype was recorded many times. The rearrangement uses TRBV11-2 and TRBJ2-5, with TRBD2 identical over 11 bases. In germline, CDR1 is SGHAT, CDR2 FQNNGV. Losses at the gene ends were 0 bases for V and 5 bases for J; bases not matched to a gene: 5. The CDR3 sequence is 16 residues long. This CDR3 is CASSLDLAGGAETQYF. CDR3 bases: TGTGCCAGCAGCTTAGATCTAGCGGGGGGAGCGGAGACCCAGTACTTC.

This clonotype appeared many times. V gene TRBV15 combines with J gene TRBJ2-4; weak D call: TRBD1 (6 bases). V lost 4 bases, J lost 5 bases, and 12 bases lay in between. The CDR3 has 14 amino acids. The germline V gene encodes CDR1 LNHNV and CDR2 YYDKDF (reference sequence). As DNA, the CDR3 is TGTGCCACCAGCACCGACAGGTTCCAAAACATTCAGTACTTC. Translating it yields CATSTDRFQNIQYF.

The table lists this clonotype with a few counts. The chain links TRBV7-2 to TRBJ2-7; a possible D gene is TRBD2 (6 bases). The germline V gene has CDR1 SGHTA and CDR2 FQGNSA. The V end was cut by 0 bases, the J end by 7 bases, with 16 bases between. The CDR3 contains 15 residues. DNA of the CDR3: TGTGCCAGCAGCTTAGCTAACGCCTTGGGGAGGGAGCAGTACTTC. Translated: CASSLANALGREQYF.

The V gene is TRBV4-2, the J gene TRBJ1-2, with TRBD1 matching over 7 bases. With 1 base clipped from V and 3 bases from J, the junction kept 8 bases outside the gene matches. Germline V gives CDR1 LGHNA, CDR2 YNFKEQ. The CDR3 is 16 amino acids. This chain's CDR3 is CASSQARPTGHYGYTF. In DNA form, the CDR3 reads TGTGCCAGCAGCCAAGCCCGGCCGACAGGGCACTATGGCTACACCTTC.

This clonotype came up many times. V and J are TRBV20-1 and TRBJ1-5; perhaps TRBD1 as D (5 bases). V lost 3 bases and J lost 5, with 14 bases in between. CDR3 length: 14 amino acids. Germline lookup yields CDR1 DFQATT and CDR2 SNEGSKA (reference sequence). The CDR3 nucleotides are TGCAGTGCTAGGGCTGGGGGGGTTGATCAGCCCCAGCATTTT. Translated: CSARAGGVDQPQHF.

In this sample, this clonotype turned up many times. The chain uses TRBV28 and TRBJ1-2; perhaps TRBD1 as D (5 bases). Looked up from germline, CDR1 is MDHEN and CDR2 is SYDVKM. The length of the CDR3 is 17 residues. Trimming cost V 3 bases and J 0 bases, with 17 bases left between them. The CDR3 loop reads CASSFGQGLTANYGYTF. DNA for the CDR3: TGTGCCAGCAGTTTCGGCCAGGGCTTGACTGCTAACTATGGCTACACCTTC.

The chain uses TRBV6-1 and TRBJ1-5; D gene ambiguous. Germline CDR1 MNHNS, CDR2 SASEGT. This CDR3 contains 12 residues. Trimming cost V 3 bases and J 10 bases, with 10 bases left between them. The CDR3 DNA reads TGTGCCAGCAGTGACGGCGCTCGCCCCCAGCATTTT. This sequence encodes CASSDGARPQHF.

In this sample, this clonotype turned up many times. This chain joins TRBV12-3 or TRBV12-4 and TRBJ1-2, with 9 bases identical to TRBD1. The CDR3 runs 17 residues. Trimming removed 4 bases from V and 1 base from J; junction bases left unmatched: 10. CDR3: CASSWKDRGIYNYGYTF. CDR3 in DNA: TGTGCCAGCAGTTGGAAGGACAGGGGTATTTATAACTATGGCTACACCTTC.

This clonotype has ten or more counts. The chain joins TRBV11-2 to TRBJ2-7, with D unresolved. This CDR3 contains 15 residues. V dropped 0 bases and J dropped 0 bases, with 9 bases sitting between them. Germline V gene data show CDR1 as SGHAT and CDR2 as FQNNGV. In nucleotides, the CDR3 is TGTGCCAGCAGCTTAGAGTTTCCAGGCTCCTACGAGCAGTACTTC. Encoded protein: CASSLEFPGSYEQYF. Filled out from reference TRBV11-2 and TRBJ2-7, the complete variable domain reads EAGVAQSPRYKIIEKRQSVAFWCNPISGHATLYWYQQILGQGPKLLIQFQNNGVVDDSQLPKDRFSAERLKGVDSTLKIQPAKLEDSAVYLCASSLEFPGSYEQYFGPGTRLTVT.

This clonotype was picked up a small number of times. This chain links TRBV7-3 with TRBJ1-3; D remains ambiguous. This CDR3 has 13 amino acids. The germline CDR1 and CDR2 sequences are SGHTA and FQGTGA. V lost 5 bases to trimming and J lost 3 bases, with 8 bases between them. This CDR3 is CASSELNGNTIYF. The CDR3 DNA reads as TGTGCCAGCAGCGAATTGAATGGAAACACCATATATTTT.

The chain has TRBV3-1 and TRBJ2-7; D unclear. The germline gives CDR1 LGHDT, CDR2 YNNKEL (reference sequence). V was shortened by 0 bases and J by 3 bases, with 18 bases between the two germline ends. The CDR3 runs 17 residues. DNA for the CDR3: TGTGCCAGCAGCCAAGATAATAGAGGCAGGACGAACTACGAGCAGTACTTC. Translated, it gives CASSQDNRGRTNYEQYF.

The chain carries TRBV7-9 and TRBJ2-7; no reliable D call. This CDR3 is built from 13 residues. V lost 5 bases and J lost 2, with 10 bases in between. Germline lookup yields CDR1 SEHNR and CDR2 FQNEAQ (reference sequence). The CDR3 here is CASSPDGPYEQYF. The CDR3 nucleotides read TGTGCCAGCAGCCCGGACGGACCCTACGAGCAGTACTTC.